These T cell receptor beta chains were read from a single sample in a study of blood T cell repertoires in COVID-19. Clones were read by immunoSEQ multiplex PCR, and TCRdb kept only the in-frame ones, dropping some. The sample shows about 220,000 clones, 75% to 90% of them seen only once. Sequences were obtained from peripheral blood. These TCRs come from a woman in her 70s with COVID-19, enrolled during active disease. Each CDR3 is given with its conserved first and last residue. D genes are given only for firm matches. The size entry is marked missing in some rows and otherwise reads once, few, many or a size class.

clone_size: few; d_call: -; j_call: TRBJ2-7; v_call: TRBV7-9; cdr3_nt: TGTGCCATCGCGGTGGAGTCTACGAAGCAGTACTTC; cdr3_aa: CAIAVESTKQYF
clone_size: -; d_call: TRBD1; j_call: TRBJ1-2; v_call: TRBV28; cdr3_nt: TGTGCCAGCAGTTCCCAGGGGGTGGGCGATGGCTACACCTTC; cdr3_aa: CASSSQGVGDGYTF
clone_size: -; d_call: -; j_call: TRBJ1-3; v_call: TRBV19; cdr3_nt: TGTGCCAGTGGACACAGGGCCTCTGGAAACACCATATATTTT; cdr3_aa: CASGHRASGNTIYF
clone_size: -; d_call: TRBD2; j_call: TRBJ2-3; v_call: TRBV29-1; cdr3_nt: TGCAGCGTTGGGTTCCTAGCGGGAAGCGGAAATACGCAGTATTTT; cdr3_aa: CSVGFLAGSGNTQYF
clone_size: -; d_call: TRBD1; j_call: TRBJ1-1; v_call: TRBV5-6; cdr3_nt: TGTGCCAGCAGCGATGGGACAGGGACCACTGAAGCTTTCTTT; cdr3_aa: CASSDGTGTTEAFF
clone_size: -; d_call: -; j_call: TRBJ2-1; v_call: TRBV11-3; cdr3_nt: TGTGCCAGCAGCACTAGGGAGAAAGGAAATCGTGAGCAGTTCTTC; cdr3_aa: CASSTREKGNREQFF
clone_size: few; d_call: -; j_call: TRBJ1-3; v_call: TRBV28; cdr3_nt: TGTGCCAGCATCTCTCCCCAGGGAGGCGTTGGAAACACCATATATTTT; cdr3_aa: CASISPQGGVGNTIYF
clone_size: -; d_call: TRBD1; j_call: TRBJ1-5; v_call: TRBV24-1; cdr3_nt: TGTGCCACCAGTGCAGCGGACAGGGCGAGCAATCAGCCCCAGCATTTT; cdr3_aa: CATSAADRASNQPQHF
clone_size: -; d_call: TRBD2; j_call: TRBJ2-3; v_call: TRBV2; cdr3_nt: TGTGCCAGCATGAGTAGCGGGAGGGCCACAGATACGCAGTATTTT; cdr3_aa: CASMSSGRATDTQYF
clone_size: -; d_call: -; j_call: TRBJ1-1; v_call: TRBV2; cdr3_nt: TGTGCCAGCAACGAAGTCGGGAAGGGTGAAGCTTTCTTT; cdr3_aa: CASNEVGKGEAFF
clone_size: medium-sized; d_call: TRBD2; j_call: TRBJ2-7; v_call: TRBV6-2/TRBV6-3; cdr3_nt: TGTGCCAGCAGTAGGGACTATCTAAACGAGCAGTACTTC; cdr3_aa: CASSRDYLNEQYF
clone_size: -; d_call: -; j_call: TRBJ2-7; v_call: TRBV15; cdr3_nt: TGTGCCACCAGCAGATCTGGGACACCGACCTACGAGCAGTACTTC; cdr3_aa: CATSRSGTPTYEQYF
clone_size: few; d_call: -; j_call: TRBJ2-7; v_call: TRBV30; cdr3_nt: TGTGCCTGGAGTGTTATAGGCAGGGAACACGAGCAGTACTTC; cdr3_aa: CAWSVIGREHEQYF
clone_size: -; d_call: TRBD1; j_call: TRBJ1-2; v_call: TRBV27; cdr3_nt: TGTGCCAGCAGGGCTACAGGGGGCTCTGGCTACACCTTC; cdr3_aa: CASRATGGSGYTF
clone_size: -; d_call: TRBD1; j_call: TRBJ1-2; v_call: TRBV7-9; cdr3_nt: TGTGCCAGCAGCCCCTCTGGGACAGGAGGCTATGGCTACACCTTC; cdr3_aa: CASSPSGTGGYGYTF
clone_size: -; d_call: TRBD1; j_call: TRBJ2-6; v_call: TRBV2; cdr3_nt: TGTGCCAGCAGTGAGAGGGACAGGGCTGGGGCCAACGTCCTGACTTTC; cdr3_aa: CASSERDRAGANVLTF
clone_size: -; d_call: TRBD2; j_call: TRBJ2-3; v_call: TRBV13; cdr3_nt: TGTGCCAACCTCCAGAGGGCTAGCGGAAGCACAGATACGCAGTATTTT; cdr3_aa: CANLQRASGSTDTQYF